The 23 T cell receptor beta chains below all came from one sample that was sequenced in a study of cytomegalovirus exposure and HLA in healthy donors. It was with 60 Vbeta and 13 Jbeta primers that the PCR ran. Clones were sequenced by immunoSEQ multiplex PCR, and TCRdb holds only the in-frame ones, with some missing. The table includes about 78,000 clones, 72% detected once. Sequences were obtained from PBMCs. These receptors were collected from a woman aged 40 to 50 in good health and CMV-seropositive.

CDR3 in amino acids: CASSEAGADQPQHF. DNA for the CDR3: TGTGCCAGCAGTGAAGCAGGGGCCGATCAGCCCCAGCATTTT. The chain carries TRBV6-1 and TRBJ1-5, with D possibly TRBD1 on 5 matching bases. The germline V and J ends were trimmed by 0 bases and 5 bases, with 8 bases remaining between them. Germline CDR1 and CDR2: MNHNS and SASEGT. The CDR3 is 14 amino acids.

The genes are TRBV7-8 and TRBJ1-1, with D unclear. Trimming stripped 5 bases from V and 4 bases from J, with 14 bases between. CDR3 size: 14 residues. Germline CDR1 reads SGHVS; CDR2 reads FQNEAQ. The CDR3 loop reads CASSPREGSTEAFF. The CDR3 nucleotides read TGTGCCAGCAGCCCTCGGGAGGGTAGCACTGAAGCTTTCTTT. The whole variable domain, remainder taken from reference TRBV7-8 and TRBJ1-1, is GAGVSQSPRYKVAKRGQDVALRCDPISGHVSLFWYQQALGQGPEFLTYFQNEAQLDKSGLPSDRFFAERPEGSVSTLKIQRTQQEDSAVYLCASSPREGSTEAFFGQGTRLTVV.

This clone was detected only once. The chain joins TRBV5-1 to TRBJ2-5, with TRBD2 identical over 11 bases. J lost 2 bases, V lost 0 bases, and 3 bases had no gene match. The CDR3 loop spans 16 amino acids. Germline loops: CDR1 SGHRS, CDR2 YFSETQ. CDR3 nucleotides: TGCGCCAGCAGCTTGGCCCCTAGCGGGGGGCAAGAGACCCAGTACTTC. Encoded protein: CASSLAPSGGQETQYF.

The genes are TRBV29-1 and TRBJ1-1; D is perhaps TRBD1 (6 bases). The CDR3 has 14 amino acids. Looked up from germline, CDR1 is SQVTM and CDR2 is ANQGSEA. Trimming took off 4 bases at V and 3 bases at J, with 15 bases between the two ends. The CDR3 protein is CSVARGAYDTEAFF. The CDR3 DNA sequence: TGCAGCGTTGCCCGGGGGGCGTACGACACTGAAGCTTTCTTT.

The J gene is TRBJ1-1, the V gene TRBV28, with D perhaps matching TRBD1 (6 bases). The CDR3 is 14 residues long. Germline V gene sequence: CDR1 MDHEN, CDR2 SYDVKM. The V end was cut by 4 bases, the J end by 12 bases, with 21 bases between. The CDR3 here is CASSSEDSQLATFF. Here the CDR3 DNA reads TGTGCCAGCAGTTCCGAGGACAGCCAGCTTGCGACTTTCTTT.

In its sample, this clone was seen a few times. The CDR3 nucleotides are TGTGCCAGCGGGAGGGATCAGGACAGCCTGAGACATTTT. Amino acid sequence: CASGRDQDSLRHF. This chain links TRBV2 with TRBJ1-5, with D perhaps TRBD1 (6 bases). This CDR3 is built from 13 residues. Germline-derived CDR1 and CDR2 are SNHLY and FYNNEI. V dropped 8 bases and J dropped 16 bases, with 24 bases sitting between them.

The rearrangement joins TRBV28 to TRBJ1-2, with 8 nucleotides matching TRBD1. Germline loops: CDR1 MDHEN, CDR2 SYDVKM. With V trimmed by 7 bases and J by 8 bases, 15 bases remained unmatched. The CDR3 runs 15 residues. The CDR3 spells CASTSGQGFASGYTF. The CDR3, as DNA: TGTGCCAGCACCTCTGGACAGGGTTTTGCTAGCGGCTACACCTTC.

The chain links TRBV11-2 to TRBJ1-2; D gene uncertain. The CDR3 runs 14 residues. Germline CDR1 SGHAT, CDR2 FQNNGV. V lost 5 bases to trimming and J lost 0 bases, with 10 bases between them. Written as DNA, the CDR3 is TGTGCCAGCAGCCCGATCGGGGCTAACTATGGCTACACCTTC. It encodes CASSPIGANYGYTF.

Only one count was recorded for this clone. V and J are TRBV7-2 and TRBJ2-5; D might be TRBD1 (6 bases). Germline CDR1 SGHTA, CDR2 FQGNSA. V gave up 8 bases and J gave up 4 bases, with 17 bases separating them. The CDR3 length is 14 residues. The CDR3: CASERGSGLETQYF. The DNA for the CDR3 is TGTGCCAGCGAGAGGGGGAGTGGGCTAGAGACCCAGTACTTC.

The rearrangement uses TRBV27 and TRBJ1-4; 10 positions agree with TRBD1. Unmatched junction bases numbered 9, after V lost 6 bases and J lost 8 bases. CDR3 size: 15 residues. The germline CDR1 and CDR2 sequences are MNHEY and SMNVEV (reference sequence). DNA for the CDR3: TGTGCCAGCAGCAGGCAGACAGGGGGCGAAGAAAAACTGTTTTTT. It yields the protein CASSRQTGGEEKLFF. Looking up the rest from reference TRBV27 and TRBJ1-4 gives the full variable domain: EAQVTQNPRYLITVTGKKLTVTCSQNMNHEYMSWYRQDPGLGLRQIYYSMNVEVTDKGDVPEGYKVSRKEKRNFPLILESPSPNQTSLYFCASSRQTGGEEKLFFGSGTQLSVL.

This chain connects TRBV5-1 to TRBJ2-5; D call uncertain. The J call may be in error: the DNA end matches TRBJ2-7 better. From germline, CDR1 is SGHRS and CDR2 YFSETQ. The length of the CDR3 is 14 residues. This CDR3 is CASSLSASSYEQYF. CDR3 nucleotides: TGCGCCAGCAGCTTGTCAGCGAGCTCCTACGAGCAGTACTTC.

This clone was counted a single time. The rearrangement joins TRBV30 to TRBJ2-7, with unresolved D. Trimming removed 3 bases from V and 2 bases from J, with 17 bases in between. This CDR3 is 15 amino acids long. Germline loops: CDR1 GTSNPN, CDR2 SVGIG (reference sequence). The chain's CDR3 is CAWRGRSAITYEQYF. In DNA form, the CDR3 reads TGTGCCTGGAGGGGCAGGTCGGCGATCACCTACGAGCAGTACTTC.

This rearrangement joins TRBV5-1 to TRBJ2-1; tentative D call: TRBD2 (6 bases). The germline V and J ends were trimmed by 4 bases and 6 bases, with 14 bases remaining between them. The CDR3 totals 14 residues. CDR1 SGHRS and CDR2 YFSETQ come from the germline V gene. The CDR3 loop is CASSPRLVVNEQFF. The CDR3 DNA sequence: TGCGCCAGCAGCCCAAGACTAGTCGTCAATGAGCAGTTCTTC.

CDR3 sequence reads: CASSPIGVMNTEAFF. In DNA, the CDR3 is TGTGCCAGCAGTCCGATAGGGGTTATGAACACTGAAGCTTTCTTT. The chain carries TRBV6-6 and TRBJ1-1, with D possibly TRBD1 on 5 matching bases. Germline V gene lookup returns CDR1 MNHNY and CDR2 SVGAGI (reference sequence). This CDR3 contains 15 residues. Trimming shortened V by 5 bases and J by 0 bases, and 13 bases separated the two germline ends.

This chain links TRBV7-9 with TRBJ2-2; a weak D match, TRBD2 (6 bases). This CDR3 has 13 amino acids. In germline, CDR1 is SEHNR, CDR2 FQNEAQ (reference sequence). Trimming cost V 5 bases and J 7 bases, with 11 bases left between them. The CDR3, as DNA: TGTGCCAGCAGCCCCAGGGAGGACGGGGAGCTGTTTTTT. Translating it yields CASSPREDGELFF.

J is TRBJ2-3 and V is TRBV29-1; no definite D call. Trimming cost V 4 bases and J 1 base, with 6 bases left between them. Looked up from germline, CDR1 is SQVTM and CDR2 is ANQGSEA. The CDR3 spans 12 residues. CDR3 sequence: CSVGERTDTQYF. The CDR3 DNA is TGCAGCGTTGGCGAGCGCACAGATACGCAGTATTTT.

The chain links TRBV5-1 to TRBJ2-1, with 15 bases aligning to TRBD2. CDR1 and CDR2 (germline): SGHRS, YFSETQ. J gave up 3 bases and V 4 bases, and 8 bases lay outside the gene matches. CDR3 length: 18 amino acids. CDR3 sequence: CASSLKRTSGGDYNEQFF. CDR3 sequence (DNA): TGCGCCAGCAGCCTCAAAAGGACTAGCGGGGGGGACTACAATGAGCAGTTCTTC. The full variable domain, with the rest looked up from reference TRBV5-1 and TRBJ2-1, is KAGVTQTPRYLIKTRGQQVTLSCSPISGHRSVSWYQQTPGQGLQFLFEYFSETQRNKGNFPGRFSGRQFSNSRSEMNVSTLELGDSALYLCASSLKRTSGGDYNEQFFGPGTRLTVL.

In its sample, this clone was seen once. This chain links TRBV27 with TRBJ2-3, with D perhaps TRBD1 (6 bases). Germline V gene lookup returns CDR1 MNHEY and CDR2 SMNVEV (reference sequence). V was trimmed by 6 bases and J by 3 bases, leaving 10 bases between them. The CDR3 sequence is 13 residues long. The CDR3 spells CASRRQGTDTQYF. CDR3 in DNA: TGTGCCAGCAGGCGGCAGGGGACAGATACGCAGTATTTT.

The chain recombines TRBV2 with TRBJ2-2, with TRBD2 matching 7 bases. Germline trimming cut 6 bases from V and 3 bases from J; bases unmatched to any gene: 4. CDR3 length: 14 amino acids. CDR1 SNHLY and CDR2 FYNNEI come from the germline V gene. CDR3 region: CASRTSEYTGELFF. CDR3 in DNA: TGTGCCAGCAGAACTAGCGAATACACCGGGGAGCTGTTTTTT.

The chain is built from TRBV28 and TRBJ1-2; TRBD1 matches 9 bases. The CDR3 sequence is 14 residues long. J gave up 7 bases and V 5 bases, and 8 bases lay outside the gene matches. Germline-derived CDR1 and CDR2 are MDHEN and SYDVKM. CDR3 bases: TGTGCCAGCAGTACGGACAGGGGAACAAGTGGCTACACCTTC. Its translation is CASSTDRGTSGYTF.

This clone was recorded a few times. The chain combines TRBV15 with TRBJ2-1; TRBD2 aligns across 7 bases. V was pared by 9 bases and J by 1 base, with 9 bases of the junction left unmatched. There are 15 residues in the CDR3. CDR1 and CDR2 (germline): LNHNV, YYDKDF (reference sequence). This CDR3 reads CATGVAGYSYNEQFF. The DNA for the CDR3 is TGTGCCACGGGGGTAGCGGGTTATTCCTACAATGAGCAGTTCTTC.

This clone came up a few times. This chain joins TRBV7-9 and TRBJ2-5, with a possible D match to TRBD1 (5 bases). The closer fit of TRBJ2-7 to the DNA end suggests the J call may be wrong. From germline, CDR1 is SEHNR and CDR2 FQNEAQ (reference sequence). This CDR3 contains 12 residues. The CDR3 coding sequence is TGTGCCAGCAGCCAAACAGGTTACGAGCAGTACTTC. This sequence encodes CASSQTGYEQYF.

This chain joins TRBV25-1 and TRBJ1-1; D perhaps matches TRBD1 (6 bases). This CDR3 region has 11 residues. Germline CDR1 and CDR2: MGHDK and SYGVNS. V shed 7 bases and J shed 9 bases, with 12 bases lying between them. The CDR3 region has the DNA TGTGCCAGCACCTACGGACAGCAAGCTTTCTTT. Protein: CASTYGQQAFF.